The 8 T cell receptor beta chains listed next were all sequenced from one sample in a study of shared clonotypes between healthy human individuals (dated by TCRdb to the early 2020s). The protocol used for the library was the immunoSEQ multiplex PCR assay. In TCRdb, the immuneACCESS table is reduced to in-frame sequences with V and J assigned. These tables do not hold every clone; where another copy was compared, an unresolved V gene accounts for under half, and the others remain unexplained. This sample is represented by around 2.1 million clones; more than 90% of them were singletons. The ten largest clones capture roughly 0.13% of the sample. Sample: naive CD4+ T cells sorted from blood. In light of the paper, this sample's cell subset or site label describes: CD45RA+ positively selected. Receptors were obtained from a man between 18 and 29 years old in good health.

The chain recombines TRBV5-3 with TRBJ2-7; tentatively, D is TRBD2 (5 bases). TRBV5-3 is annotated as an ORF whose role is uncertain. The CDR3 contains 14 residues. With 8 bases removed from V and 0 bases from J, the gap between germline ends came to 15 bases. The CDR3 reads CASPGVIPSYEQYF. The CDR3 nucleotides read TGTGCCAGTCCCGGGGTGATTCCCTCCTACGAGCAGTACTTC.

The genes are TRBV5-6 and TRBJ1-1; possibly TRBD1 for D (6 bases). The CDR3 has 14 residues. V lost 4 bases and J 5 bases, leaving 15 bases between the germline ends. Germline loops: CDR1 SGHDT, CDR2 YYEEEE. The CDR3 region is CASSISQGGTEAFF. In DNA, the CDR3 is TGTGCCAGCAGCATTTCACAGGGTGGAACTGAAGCTTTCTTT.

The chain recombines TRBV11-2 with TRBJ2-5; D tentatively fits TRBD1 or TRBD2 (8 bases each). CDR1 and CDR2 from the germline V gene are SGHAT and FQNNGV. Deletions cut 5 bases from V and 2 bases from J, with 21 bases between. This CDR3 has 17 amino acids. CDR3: CASSPTSGGGGQETQYF. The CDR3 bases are TGTGCCAGCAGCCCCACCTCAGGGGGCGGGGGGCAAGAGACCCAGTACTTC.

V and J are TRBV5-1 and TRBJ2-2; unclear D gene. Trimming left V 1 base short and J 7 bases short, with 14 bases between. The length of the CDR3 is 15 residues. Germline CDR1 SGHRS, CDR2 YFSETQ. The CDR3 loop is CASSLSPTQGGELFF. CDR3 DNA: TGCGCCAGCAGCTTGAGTCCCACCCAAGGCGGGGAGCTGTTTTTT.

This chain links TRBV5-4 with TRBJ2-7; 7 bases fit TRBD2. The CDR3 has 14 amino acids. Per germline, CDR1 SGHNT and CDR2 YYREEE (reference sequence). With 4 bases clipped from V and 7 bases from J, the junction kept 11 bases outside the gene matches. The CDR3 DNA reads TGTGCCAGCAGCGGGAGGAGCGGGGATTTAGAGCAGTACTTC. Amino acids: CASSGRSGDLEQYF.

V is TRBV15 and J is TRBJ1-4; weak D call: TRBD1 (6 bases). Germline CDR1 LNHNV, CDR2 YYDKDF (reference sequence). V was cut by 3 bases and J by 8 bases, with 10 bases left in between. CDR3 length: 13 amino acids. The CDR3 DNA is TGTGCCACCAGCAGGGACAGACTCGAAAAACTGTTTTTT. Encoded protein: CATSRDRLEKLFF.

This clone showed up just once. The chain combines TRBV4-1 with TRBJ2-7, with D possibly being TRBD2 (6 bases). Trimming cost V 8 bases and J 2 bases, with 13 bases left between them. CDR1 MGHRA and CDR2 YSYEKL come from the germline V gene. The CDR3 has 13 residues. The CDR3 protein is CASRSGATYEQYF. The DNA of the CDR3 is TGCGCCAGCCGCTCGGGAGCCACCTACGAGCAGTACTTC.

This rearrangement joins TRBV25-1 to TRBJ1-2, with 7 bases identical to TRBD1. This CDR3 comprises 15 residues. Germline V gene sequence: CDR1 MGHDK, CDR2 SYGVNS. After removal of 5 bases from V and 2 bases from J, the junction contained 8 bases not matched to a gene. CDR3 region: CASSPPGQLNYGYTF. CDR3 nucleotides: TGTGCCAGCAGTCCTCCGGGACAGCTAAACTATGGCTACACCTTC.